This T cell receptor beta chain derives from a study of CD8 T cells in Susac syndrome. Reverse transcription of roughly 0.5 to 1 ug RNA used random hexamers. Coverage of TCR beta CDR3 amplification by immunoSEQ multiplex PCR extended to 54 Vbeta and 13 Jbeta. TCRdb fed the immunoSEQ multiplex PCR reads into MiXCR, producing one record per CDR3 protein. The sample yields 250,000 to 300,000 distinct CDR3 sequences, 65% to 90% seen once. Germline V gives CDR1 SNHLY, CDR2 FYNNEI. The CDR3 spans 10 residues. Deletions cut 7 bases from V and 9 bases from J, with 7 bases between. This rearrangement joins TRBV2 to TRBJ2-1; D remains ambiguous. The sample comprised CD8+ T cells from PBMCs. The sequence came from a human donor with multiple sclerosis. The CDR3 loop is CASKMGEQFF. The CDR3 bases are TGTGCCAGCAAGATGGGTGAGCAGTTCTTC.